This entry concerns a single TCR beta chain. Its specific antigen is unknown. No per-base quality is available; no much larger clone lies one base away. TCRbeta CDR3 regions were sequenced with the immunoSEQ Assay. After extraction, genomic DNA underwent amplification by bias-controlled multiplex PCR, followed by high-throughput sequencing. Per the authors' processing: To quantify the absolute abundance of every unique TCRbeta CDR3 region, sequences were collapsed and filtered. T cell fraction was estimated by normalizing TCRbeta template counts to usable DNA, with usable DNA measured through amplification of reference genes found in all nucleated cells. Repertoire TCRs were annotated as SARS-CoV-2-specific by exact matching of V gene, CDR3 amino acid sequence and J gene to a known reactive TCR set. The reference SARS-CoV-2 TCR set was obtained from MIRA and was filtered for enrichment in COVID-19-positive ImmuneCODE repertoires, whereby public or cross-reactive TCRs were removed. Based on the MIRA antigens, annotated TCRs were further analysed at the level of specific ORF or position within ORF. Depth was the summed frequency of annotated unique rearrangements, while breadth was defined as annotated unique rearrangements over total unique productive rearrangements. TCR breadth was compared between groups using two-sided Wilcoxon rank-sum tests. The table was pulled from immuneACCESS by TCRdb, which kept in-frame rearrangements only. Such tables lose some clones; where checked, under half of the loss comes from unresolved V genes, and the rest has no known cause. The V and J calls and clone size were taken over from that table, and D and trimming were inferred from the DNA. This sample comprises roughly 500,000 clones, 75% to 90% of them detected only once. Jointly, the top ten make up around 2.5% of the sample.

The data are from a study of Ad26.COV2.S vaccination and SARS-CoV-2 variants listed by TCRdb under 2021. The study in broad terms: Donors in the vaccine arm were drawn from COV1001, a multicentre, randomized, double-blind, placebo-controlled phase I-IIa trial testing Ad26.COV2.S in healthy adults. Ad26.COV2.S was given intramuscularly at 5x10^10 or 1x10^11 viral particles, as a single shot or as two shots 56 days apart. The TCR-sequenced set comprised about 32 samples: approximately 20 Ad26.COV2.S vaccine recipients, 5 placebo recipients and 8 SARS-CoV-2 convalescent individuals. Participants in the trial were split at random into five groups of five each, receiving low-dose or high-dose Ad26.COV2.S once or twice, or else placebo on both occasions. Throughout the experiments and outcome assessment, investigators stayed blinded to trial group allocation. Sequencing of the TCRbeta repertoire served to evaluate the specificity and breadth of SARS-CoV-2-reactive T cell receptors following Ad26.COV2.S vaccination. The study at large found these results: Substantial breadth of spike-specific CD8+ and CD4+ T cell responses was reported after vaccination. The authors noted that total T cell responses may have been underestimated by the TCR breadth and depth analyses. Non-spike TCR breadth was comparable between vaccine and placebo recipients, consistent with the vaccine containing only spike. Spike-specific TCR breadth was higher in Ad26.COV2.S recipients than in placebo recipients (P = 0.0014). The study was not powered to compare responses between vaccine doses or regimens.

V loses 0 bases, J loses 7 bases, and the germline ends lie 15 bases apart. Per the germline V gene (reference sequence), LNHDA is the CDR1 and SQIVND is the CDR2. CDR3 length: 15 amino acids, cysteine to phenylalanine. Solely the CDR3 DNA is kept, with 45 bases framed from the first base. The intended sense of this specimen's treatment or condition label: about 20 received Ad26.COV2.S at low or high dose, single or two shots; a few received placebo; per-sample allocation not given. For vaccine and placebo recipients, repertoires were sequenced using samples collected on day 63 after the first injection. Between 29 July and 7 August 2020, Cohort 1b enrolled 20 to 30 adults aged 18-55 years at one site in Boston, USA. Ad26.COV2.S consisted of a replication-incompetent adenovirus type 26 vector by which a prefusion-stabilized SARS-CoV-2 spike protein from the original Wuhan strain was expressed.

The specimen comprised peripheral blood, sampled in a trial of Ad26.COV2.S vaccine versus placebo. The receptor was isolated from a person between 18 and 65 years old who received the Ad26.COV2.S COVID-19 vaccine or a placebo. This chain joins TRBV19 to TRBJ1-1, with TRBD1 perhaps the D gene, on 5 matching bases. At the DNA level, the sequence is TGTGCCAGTAGTATAGATAGGGGCAGGAGCATTGAAGCTTTCTTT. This encodes CASSIDRGRSIEAFF.